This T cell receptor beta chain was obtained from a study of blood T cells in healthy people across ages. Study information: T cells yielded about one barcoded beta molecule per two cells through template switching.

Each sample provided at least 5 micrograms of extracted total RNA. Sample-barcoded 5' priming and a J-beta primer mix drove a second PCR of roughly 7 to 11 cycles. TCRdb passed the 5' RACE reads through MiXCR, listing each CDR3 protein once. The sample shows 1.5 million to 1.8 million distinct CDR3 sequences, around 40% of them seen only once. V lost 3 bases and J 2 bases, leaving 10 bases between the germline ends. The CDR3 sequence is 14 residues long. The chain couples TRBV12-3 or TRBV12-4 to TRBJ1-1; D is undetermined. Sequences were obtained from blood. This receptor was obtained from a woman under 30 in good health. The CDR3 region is CASSFSGENTEAFF. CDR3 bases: TGTGCCAGCAGTTTCTCCGGGGAAAACACTGAAGCTTTCTTT.